This T cell receptor (beta chain) was identified in a study of regulatory T cells in long-lasting Graves disease. Background on the study: The antithyroid drugs taken by newly diagnosed Graves' patients had been used for under 3 months.

Assembly of TCR beta libraries relied on iRepertoire HTBI primers together with Arm-PCR of CDR3 regions. Authors' methods: In the combined samples, 50 to 75 TRBV and some 14 TRBJ segments were identified. TCRdb re-called the multiplex PCR reads through MiXCR, storing one row per CDR3 protein. The V and J calls here are based on TCRdb, not the publication. The sample has approximately 470,000 distinct CDR3 sequences, about 17% seen once. The V segment lost 6 bases and the J segment 5 bases; nucleotides outside the gene matches: 15. CDR3 length equals 18 residues. This clonotype was observed at least ten times. The time point: newly diagnosed GD, antithyroid drugs for less than 3 months. Generation of the TCR library employed RNA extracted from PBMCs. The sample also formed part of further work on T cells in Graves' hyperthyroidism and ophthalmopathy.

Here the sequenced sample was peripheral blood mononuclear cells (PBMCs), taken at new diagnosis, from a patient treated with antithyroid drugs. The source of this sequence is a man aged 35 to 55 with Graves disease. V gene TRBV12-3 or TRBV12-4 combines with J gene TRBJ2-5; 13 bases match TRBD2. For the CDR3, the DNA is TGTGCCAGCAGCCAAGGGACTAGCGGGATTGTTGGGGGGGAGACCCAGTACTTC. It is translated as CASSQGTSGIVGGETQYF.